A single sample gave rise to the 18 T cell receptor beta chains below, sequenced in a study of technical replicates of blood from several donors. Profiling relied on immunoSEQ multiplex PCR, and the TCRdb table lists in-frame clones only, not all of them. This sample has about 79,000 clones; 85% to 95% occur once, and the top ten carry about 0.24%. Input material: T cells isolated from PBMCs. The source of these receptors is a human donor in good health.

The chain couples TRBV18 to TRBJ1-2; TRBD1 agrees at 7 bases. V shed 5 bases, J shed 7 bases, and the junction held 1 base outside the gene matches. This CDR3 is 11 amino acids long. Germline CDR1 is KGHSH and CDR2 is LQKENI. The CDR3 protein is CASSSGGGYTF. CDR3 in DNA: TGTGCCAGCTCATCAGGGGGTGGCTACACCTTC.

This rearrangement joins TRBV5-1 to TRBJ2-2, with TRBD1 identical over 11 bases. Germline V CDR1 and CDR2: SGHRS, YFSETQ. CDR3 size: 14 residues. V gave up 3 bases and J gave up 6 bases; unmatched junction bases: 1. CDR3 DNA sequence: TGCGCCAGCAGCTCGGGACAGGGGGCCGGGGAGCTGTTTTTT. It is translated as CASSSGQGAGELFF.

Here the CDR3 reads CASSPQGNQPQHF. The CDR3 DNA sequence: TGTGCCAGCTCACCACAGGGGAATCAGCCCCAGCATTTT. The V call is TRBV18, the J call TRBJ1-5; D is possibly TRBD1 (5 bases). Germline V CDR1 and CDR2: KGHSH, LQKENI. The CDR3 has 13 residues. V was trimmed by 1 base and J by 4 bases, leaving 5 bases between them.

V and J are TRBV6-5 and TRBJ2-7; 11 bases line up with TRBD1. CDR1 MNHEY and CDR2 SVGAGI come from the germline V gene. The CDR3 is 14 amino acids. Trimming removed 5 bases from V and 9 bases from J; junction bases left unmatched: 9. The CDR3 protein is CASSVSGTGGRQYF. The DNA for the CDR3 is TGTGCCAGCAGTGTTTCCGGGACAGGGGGGAGGCAGTACTTC.

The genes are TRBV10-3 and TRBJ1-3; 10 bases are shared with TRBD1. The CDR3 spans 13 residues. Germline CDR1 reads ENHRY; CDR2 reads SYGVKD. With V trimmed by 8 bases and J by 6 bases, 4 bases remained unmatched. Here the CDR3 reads CAISTGGENTIYF. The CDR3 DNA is TGTGCCATCTCGACAGGGGGCGAAAACACCATATATTTT.

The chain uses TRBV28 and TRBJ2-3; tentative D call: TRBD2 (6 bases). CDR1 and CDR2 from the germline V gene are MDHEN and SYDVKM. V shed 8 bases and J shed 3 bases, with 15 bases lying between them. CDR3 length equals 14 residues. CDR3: CASGRGGFTDTQYF. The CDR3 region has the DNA TGTGCCAGCGGAAGGGGAGGCTTTACAGATACGCAGTATTTT. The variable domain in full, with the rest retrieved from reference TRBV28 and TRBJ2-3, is DVKVTQSSRYLVKRTGEKVFLECVQDMDHENMFWYRQDPGLGLRLIYFSYDVKMKEKGDIPEGYSVSREKKERFSLILESASTNQTSMYLCASGRGGFTDTQYFGPGTRLTVL.

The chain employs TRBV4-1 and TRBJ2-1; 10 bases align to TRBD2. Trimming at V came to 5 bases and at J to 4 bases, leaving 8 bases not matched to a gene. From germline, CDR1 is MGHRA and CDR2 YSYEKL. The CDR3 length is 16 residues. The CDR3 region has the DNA TGCGCCAGCAGCATTAGGACTAGCGGTGGTTACAATGAGCAGTTCTTC. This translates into CASSIRTSGGYNEQFF.

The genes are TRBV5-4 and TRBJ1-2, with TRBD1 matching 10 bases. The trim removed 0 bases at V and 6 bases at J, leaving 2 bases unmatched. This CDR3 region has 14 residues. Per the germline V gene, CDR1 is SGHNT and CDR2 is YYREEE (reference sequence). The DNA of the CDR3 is TGTGCCAGCAGCTTGGAGGGACAGGGGAATGGCTACACCTTC. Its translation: CASSLEGQGNGYTF.

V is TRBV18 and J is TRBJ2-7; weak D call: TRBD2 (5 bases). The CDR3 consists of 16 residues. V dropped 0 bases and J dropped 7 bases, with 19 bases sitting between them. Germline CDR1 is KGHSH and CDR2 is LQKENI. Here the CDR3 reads CASSPPWASRAAEQYF. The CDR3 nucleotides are TGTGCCAGCTCACCACCTTGGGCTAGCCGTGCTGCGGAGCAGTACTTC.

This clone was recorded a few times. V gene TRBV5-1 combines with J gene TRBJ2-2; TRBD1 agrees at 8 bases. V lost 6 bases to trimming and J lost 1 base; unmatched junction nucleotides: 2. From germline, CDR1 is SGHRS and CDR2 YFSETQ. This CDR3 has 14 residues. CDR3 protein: CASTGTGNTGELFF. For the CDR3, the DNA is TGCGCCAGCACGGGGACAGGGAACACCGGGGAGCTGTTTTTT. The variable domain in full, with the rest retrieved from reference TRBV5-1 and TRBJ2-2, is KAGVTQTPRYLIKTRGQQVTLSCSPISGHRSVSWYQQTPGQGLQFLFEYFSETQRNKGNFPGRFSGRQFSNSRSEMNVSTLELGDSALYLCASTGTGNTGELFFGEGSRLTVL.

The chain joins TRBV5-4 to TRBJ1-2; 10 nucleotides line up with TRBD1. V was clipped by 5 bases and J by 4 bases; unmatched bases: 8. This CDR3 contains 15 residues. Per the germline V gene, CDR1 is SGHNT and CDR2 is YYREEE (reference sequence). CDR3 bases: TGTGCCAGCAGACAGACAGGGGGCCCCGTCTATGGCTACACCTTC. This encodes CASRQTGGPVYGYTF.

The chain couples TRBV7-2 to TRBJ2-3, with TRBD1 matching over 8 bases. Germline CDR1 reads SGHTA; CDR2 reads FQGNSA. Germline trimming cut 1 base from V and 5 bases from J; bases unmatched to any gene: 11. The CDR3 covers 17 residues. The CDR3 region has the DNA TGTGCCAGCAGCTTAGAAGGGGCAGGGGGCCTTAGAGATACGCAGTATTTT. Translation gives CASSLEGAGGLRDTQYF.

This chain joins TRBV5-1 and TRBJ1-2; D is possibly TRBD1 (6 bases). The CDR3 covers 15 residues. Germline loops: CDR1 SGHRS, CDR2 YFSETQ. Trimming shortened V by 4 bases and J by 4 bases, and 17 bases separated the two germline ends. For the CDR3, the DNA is TGCGCCAGCAGCCCTGGACAGCTAGGGGGCTATGGCTACACCTTC. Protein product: CASSPGQLGGYGYTF.

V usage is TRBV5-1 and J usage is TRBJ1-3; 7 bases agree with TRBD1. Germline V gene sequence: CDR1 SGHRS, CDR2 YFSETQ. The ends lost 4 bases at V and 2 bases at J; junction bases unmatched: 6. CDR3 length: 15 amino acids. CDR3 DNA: TGCGCCAGCAGCCCCGCAACAGGGGCTGGAAACACCATATATTTT. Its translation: CASSPATGAGNTIYF.

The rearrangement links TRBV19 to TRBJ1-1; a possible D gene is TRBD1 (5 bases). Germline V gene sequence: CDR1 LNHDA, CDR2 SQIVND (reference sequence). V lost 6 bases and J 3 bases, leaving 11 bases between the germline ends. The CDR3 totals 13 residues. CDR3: CASSLDSYTEAFF. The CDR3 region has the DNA TGTGCCAGTAGCTTAGACAGCTACACTGAAGCTTTCTTT.

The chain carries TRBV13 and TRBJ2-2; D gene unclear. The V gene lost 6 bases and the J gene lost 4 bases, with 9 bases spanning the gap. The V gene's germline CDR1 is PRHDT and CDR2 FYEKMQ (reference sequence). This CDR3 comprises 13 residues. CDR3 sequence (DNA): TGTGCCAGCAGGTTGGGCCCCACCGGGGAGCTGTTTTTT. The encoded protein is CASRLGPTGELFF. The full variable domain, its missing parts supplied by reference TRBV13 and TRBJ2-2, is AAGVIQSPRHLIKEKRETATLKCYPIPRHDTVYWYQQGPGQDPQFLISFYEKMQSDKGSIPDRFSAQQFSDYHSELNMSSLELGDSALYFCASRLGPTGELFFGEGSRLTVL.

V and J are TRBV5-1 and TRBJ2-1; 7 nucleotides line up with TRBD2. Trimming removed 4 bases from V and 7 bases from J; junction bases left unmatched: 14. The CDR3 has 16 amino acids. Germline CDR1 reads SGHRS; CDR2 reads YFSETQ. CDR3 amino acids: CASSPTGTMEGNEQFF. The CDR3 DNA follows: TGCGCCAGCAGCCCAACCGGGACTATGGAGGGAAATGAGCAGTTCTTC.

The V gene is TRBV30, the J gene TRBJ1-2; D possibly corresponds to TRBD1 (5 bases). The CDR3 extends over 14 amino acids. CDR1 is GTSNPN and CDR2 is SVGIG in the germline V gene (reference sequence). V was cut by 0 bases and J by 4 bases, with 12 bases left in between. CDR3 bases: TGTGCCTGGAGTGTCGGGGGAAAAGGCTATGGCTACACCTTC. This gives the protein CAWSVGGKGYGYTF.